This T cell receptor beta chain appears in the sequencing data of a study of T cell responses to AZD1222 COVID-19 vaccine. Libraries were prepared by immunoSEQ multiplex PCR; TCRdb keeps only in-frame clonotypes and omits some of them. The table lists 100,000 to 150,000 clones, around 90% of them singletons, with about 1.4% in the top ten. CDR3 size: 17 residues. Germline V CDR1 and CDR2: SGDLS, YYNGEE. The trim removed 0 bases at V and 4 bases at J, leaving 7 bases unmatched. The chain recombines TRBV9 with TRBJ2-7, with 13 bases lining up with TRBD2. The TCR was taken from an adult in good health. Here the sequenced sample was peripheral blood, taken on day 0 of AZD1222 vaccination. The CDR3 spells CASSVVGGTSGMYEQYF. CDR3 in DNA: TGTGCCAGCAGCGTAGTCGGCGGGACTAGCGGGATGTACGAGCAGTACTTC.